These T cell receptor beta chains were read from a single sample in a study of blood T cell repertoires in COVID-19. The assay was immunoSEQ multiplex PCR, and TCRdb's table has in-frame clones only and misses some. This table holds tens of thousands of clones, around 84% found once. Sequenced material: peripheral blood. These TCRs come from a man aged 55 to 69 with COVID-19, enrolled during active disease. CDR3s include the opening cysteine and the closing phenylalanine or tryptophan. D genes are given only for firm matches. The listing skips clone size in some rows; elsewhere it reads once, few, many or a size class.

size	D	V	J	DNA	CDR3
-	-	TRBV6-5	TRBJ1-2	TGTGCCAGCAGGTGGGGGGGGAATGGCTACACCTTC	CASRWGGNGYTF
-	TRBD1	TRBV7-9	TRBJ2-5	TGTGCCAGCAGCTTGACAGGGGAAGAGACCCAGTACTTC	CASSLTGEETQYF
-	TRBD1	TRBV29-1	TRBJ1-2	TGCAGCGTTGAAGATCCCGGGACAGGGTCCCATGGCTACACCTTC	CSVEDPGTGSHGYTF
-	TRBD1	TRBV5-1	TRBJ2-1	TGCGCCAGCAGCCCAGGACAGGTCTTAGAGCAGTTCTTC	CASSPGQVLEQFF
-	-	TRBV7-8	TRBJ2-2	TGTGCCAGCAGCCGAGAAGCTAGGGGGAACACCGGGGAGCTGTTTTTT	CASSREARGNTGELFF
-	-	TRBV18	TRBJ1-5	TGTGCCAGCTCCCAAATTAGCAATCAGCCCCAGCATTTT	CASSQISNQPQHF
-	-	TRBV24-1	TRBJ2-2	TGTGCCACCAGTGATTTGATCGGTACCTCGAACACCGGGGAGCTGTTTTTT	CATSDLIGTSNTGELFF
-	-	TRBV24-1	TRBJ1-1	TGTGCCACCAGTGACGGGAACACTGAAGCTTTCTTT	CATSDGNTEAFF
-	-	TRBV13	TRBJ2-5	TGTGCCAGCAGCCCCCGAGGAGAGACCCAGTACTTC	CASSPRGETQYF
-	-	TRBV28	TRBJ2-1	TGTGCCAGCAGCCTAGGCGGGTACAATGAGCAGTTCTTC	CASSLGGYNEQFF
-	-	TRBV2	TRBJ1-3	TGTGCCAGCAGTGAAGGCGGCAGGGGTACCGGAAACACCATATATTTT	CASSEGGRGTGNTIYF
-	-	TRBV5-6	TRBJ2-7	TGTGCCAGCAGCTTGGGGACTGGCTACGAGCAGTACTTC	CASSLGTGYEQYF
once	-	TRBV5-4	TRBJ2-1	TGTGCCAGCAGCTTGAAGGGGAATGAGCAGTTCTTC	CASSLKGNEQFF
-	-	TRBV6-5	TRBJ1-6	TGTGCCAGCAGCAGGGTGGGCTCACCCCTCCACTTT	CASSRVGSPLHF
-	TRBD2	TRBV5-5	TRBJ2-7	TGTGCCAGCAGCCATCGGACAGGGACTAGCGGGTGGGTTTACGAGCAGTACTTC	CASSHRTGTSGWVYEQYF
-	TRBD1	TRBV18	TRBJ1-4	TGTGCCAGCTCACCACCTAACAGGGGGCTTGGTGAAAAACTGTTTTTT	CASSPPNRGLGEKLFF
few	TRBD1	TRBV4-1	TRBJ2-7	TGCGCCAGCAGCCAGGCGGGACAGGGGACCTACGAGCAGTACTTC	CASSQAGQGTYEQYF
-	TRBD1	TRBV2	TRBJ1-2	TGTGCCAGCAGTTATACAGGGGGCTCAACCGAGGGCTACACCTTC	CASSYTGGSTEGYTF
-	-	TRBV5-5	TRBJ1-1	TGTGCCAGCAGCTTGGGACAGGCCCTGAACACTGAAGCTTTCTTT	CASSLGQALNTEAFF
-	-	TRBV12-3/TRBV12-4	TRBJ1-1	TGTGCCAGCGGATACTCCAGGGATACTGAAGCTTTCTTT	CASGYSRDTEAFF
few	TRBD2	TRBV5-1	TRBJ2-2	TGCGCCAGCAGCTTAGGGTCACTAGCGGGAGCCGGGGAGCTGTTTTTT	CASSLGSLAGAGELFF
-	-	TRBV12-5	TRBJ1-6	TGTGCTAGTGGTCACCAAGCAGGGGAATCACCCCTCCACTTT	CASGHQAGESPLHF
-	TRBD1	TRBV6-5	TRBJ1-2	TGTGCCAGCAGTTCGGGCAGGGGGCTTATCTATGGCTACACCTTC	CASSSGRGLIYGYTF
-	TRBD2	TRBV11-2	TRBJ2-2	TGTGCCAGCTTAACCCTAGCGGGAGGAAACGGGGAGCTGTTTTTT	CASLTLAGGNGELFF
-	-	TRBV3-1/TRBV3-2	TRBJ2-5	TGTGCCAGCAGCCATTATGGGGGCGATAAAGAGACCCAGTACTTC	CASSHYGGDKETQYF
few	TRBD1	TRBV5-1	TRBJ2-7	TGCGCCAGCAAGTCCGGGACAGGGGATCTAGAGCAGTACTTC	CASKSGTGDLEQYF
-	TRBD2	TRBV24-1	TRBJ2-5	TGTGCCACCAGTGATTGGGGGGGTCAAGAGACCCAGTACTTC	CATSDWGGQETQYF
-	-	TRBV29-1	TRBJ2-7	TGCAGCGTCCGAGGGGAGGTGGGGTACGAGCAGTACTTC	CSVRGEVGYEQYF
-	TRBD1	TRBV19	TRBJ2-7	TGTGCCAGTAGTCCGACAGGGGGCGCTTTGAAACAGTACTTC	CASSPTGGALKQYF
-	TRBD1	TRBV9	TRBJ1-2	TGTGCCAGCAGCGTGCGACAGGGAAATGGCTACACCTTC	CASSVRQGNGYTF
-	-	TRBV6-5	TRBJ2-2	TGTGCCAGCAGTTACCAGGGGCTGGGTACCGGGGAGCTGTTTTTT	CASSYQGLGTGELFF
few	-	TRBV4-1	TRBJ1-5	TGCGCCAGCAGCCAAGATGGCAGTCCAAATCAGCCCCAGCATTTT	CASSQDGSPNQPQHF
-	TRBD2	TRBV19	TRBJ2-7	TGTGCCAGTAGCCGACTAGCGGGACAAAATTACGAGCAGTACTTC	CASSRLAGQNYEQYF
-	TRBD1	TRBV5-1	TRBJ1-3	TGCGCCAGCAGGGGGACAGGGAGCTCTGGAAACACCATATATTTT	CASRGTGSSGNTIYF
-	-	TRBV5-1	TRBJ2-1	TGCGCCAGCAACGCACAGGGTAGTGCGTCAAATGAGCAGTTCTTC	CASNAQGSASNEQFF
-	TRBD2	TRBV6-6	TRBJ2-5	TGTGCCAGCAGAAAGAGGACTAGCGGCCAAGAGACCCAGTACTTC	CASRKRTSGQETQYF
-	-	TRBV11-2	TRBJ1-3	TGTGCCAGCAGCTTAGGAGACTCTGGAAACACCATATATTTT	CASSLGDSGNTIYF
-	-	TRBV18	TRBJ1-4	TGTGCCAGCTCACCAAGGACAGATGAAAAACTGTTTTTT	CASSPRTDEKLFF
-	-	TRBV7-9	TRBJ1-1	TGTGCCAGCAGCCATGAGGAGAGCCTCTACACTGAAGCTTTCTTT	CASSHEESLYTEAFF
-	TRBD2	TRBV5-1	TRBJ2-3	TGCGCCAGCAGCCCCGCGGGGGGGCCTTCAGATACGCAGTATTTT	CASSPAGGPSDTQYF
-	-	TRBV18	TRBJ1-2	TGTGCCAGCTCACCTTCCGGGGAGGATGGCTACACCTTC	CASSPSGEDGYTF
-	-	TRBV9	TRBJ1-4	TGTGCCAGCAGCGTAGCTACCGACATTAATGAAAAACTGTTTTTT	CASSVATDINEKLFF
-	-	TRBV2	TRBJ1-3	TGTGCCAGTAACAACCCCCGTCCTAGCTCTGGAAACACCATATATTTT	CASNNPRPSSGNTIYF
-	-	TRBV29-1	TRBJ2-7	TGCAGCGTTGAAGTGGTGGGTGGAGACAGGCCCTACGAGCAGTACTTC	CSVEVVGGDRPYEQYF
few	-	TRBV12-5	TRBJ2-5	TGTGCTAGTGGTTTGGCCGAGAGTTGGGAGAAAGGAGAGACCCAGTACTTC	CASGLAESWEKGETQYF
once	-	TRBV7-3	TRBJ1-2	TGTGCCAGCAGCTTAGGCAGGATTGATGGCTACACCTTC	CASSLGRIDGYTF